The 5 T cell receptor beta chains given below trace back to one sample, sequenced in a study of blood T cells in healthy people across ages. A sample-barcoded 5' primer and a J-beta primer mix were used in a second PCR of roughly 6 to 12 cycles. Using its own MiXCR run on the 5' RACE reads, TCRdb lists one record per CDR3 protein. The profile shows about 1,600,000 distinct CDR3 sequences, 40% to 50% of them singletons. Source material: blood. The source of these receptors is a woman between 18 and 30 years old in good health.

The V call is TRBV20-1, the J call TRBJ1-4; D call uncertain. The length of the CDR3 is 14 residues. The germline CDR1 and CDR2 sequences are DFQATT and SNEGSKA (reference sequence). V was clipped by 5 bases and J by 3 bases, with 13 bases between them. DNA of the CDR3: TGCAGTGCTTTATCAGCGGTATCTAATGAAAAACTGTTTTTT. It yields the protein CSALSAVSNEKLFF.

The V and J genes are TRBV2 and TRBJ1-2, with D possibly matching TRBD1 (5 bases). Germline V gene data show CDR1 as SNHLY and CDR2 as FYNNEI. The germline V and J ends were trimmed by 6 bases and 4 bases, with 15 bases remaining between them. The CDR3 loop spans 14 amino acids. The CDR3 protein is CASSMGQGLYGYTF. In DNA form, the CDR3 reads TGTGCCAGCAGCATGGGGCAGGGCCTCTATGGCTACACCTTC.

V gene TRBV20-1 combines with J gene TRBJ2-1; the match to TRBD1 covers 10 bases. The CDR3 spans 15 residues. Germline V CDR1 and CDR2: DFQATT, SNEGSKA (reference sequence). V was clipped by 1 base and J by 7 bases; unmatched bases: 7. CDR3 nucleotide sequence: TGCAGTGCTAGAGGACAGGGGGCGCGAGAGAATGAGCAGTTCTTC. It translates to CSARGQGARENEQFF.

This clonotype occurred a few times. CDR3 nucleotides: TGCAGCGTTCTAAGCGGGAAAGAGACCCAGTACTTC. This translates into CSVLSGKETQYF. V is TRBV29-1 and J is TRBJ2-5; 7 nucleotides match TRBD2. The CDR3 spans 12 residues. Germline V gene sequence: CDR1 SQVTM, CDR2 ANQGSEA. J gave up 3 bases and V 5 bases, and 3 bases lay outside the gene matches.

The chain uses TRBV25-1 and TRBJ1-2, with D uncertain. This CDR3 spans 13 amino acids. V was cut by 2 bases and J by 5 bases, with 9 bases left in between. Germline V CDR1 and CDR2: MGHDK, SYGVNS. The CDR3 loop reads CASSENTAYGYTF. The DNA of the CDR3 is TGTGCCAGCAGTGAAAATACAGCTTATGGCTACACCTTC.